A selection of T cell receptor beta chains follows, all from one sample in a study of post-analysis software for immune sequencing data. From the PCR reads, TCRdb called clonotypes with MiXCR, one entry per CDR3 protein. The data contain hundreds of thousands of distinct CDR3 sequences, 30% of them seen just once; the ten biggest clones take up 0.55% to 0.65%. Specimen: blood. These receptors were obtained from a girl under 18 with multiple sclerosis. Each CDR3 is given with its conserved first and last residue. Fields, in order: clone size, D gene, J gene, V gene, CDR3 DNA, CDR3 protein. D genes are given only for firm matches. Part of the rows lack a size; the others show once, few, many or a class for expanded clones.

clone size: few
D gene: -
J gene: TRBJ2-1
V gene: TRBV7-2
CDR3 DNA: TGTGCCAGCAGCTTCGACAGATGGGTCAATGAGCAGTTCTTC
CDR3 protein: CASSFDRWVNEQFF

clone size: few
D gene: -
J gene: TRBJ1-2
V gene: TRBV6-1
CDR3 DNA: TGTGCCCGCAGCCCGGACAGTAGCTTCTATGGCTACACCTTC
CDR3 protein: CARSPDSSFYGYTF

clone size: -
D gene: -
J gene: TRBJ2-7
V gene: TRBV28
CDR3 DNA: TGTGCCAGCAGTTCCCGGGCTGGGCACGACGAGCAGTACTTC
CDR3 protein: CASSSRAGHDEQYF

clone size: few
D gene: TRBD2
J gene: TRBJ2-3
V gene: TRBV7-2
CDR3 DNA: TGTGCCAGCACCCAAAGGACTAGCGGGGGGCCTCGCTGGAGAGATACGCAGTATTTT
CDR3 protein: CASTQRTSGGPRWRDTQYF

clone size: few
D gene: -
J gene: TRBJ1-2
V gene: TRBV2
CDR3 DNA: TGTGCCAGCAGTGTGGGCTGGGGGCCAAGTGGCTACACCTTC
CDR3 protein: CASSVGWGPSGYTF

clone size: -
D gene: TRBD2
J gene: TRBJ2-3
V gene: TRBV20-1
CDR3 DNA: TGCAGTGCCACTAGCGGGGGGGCGGGAGATACGCAGTATTTT
CDR3 protein: CSATSGGAGDTQYF

clone size: once
D gene: -
J gene: TRBJ1-2
V gene: TRBV20-1
CDR3 DNA: TGCAGTGCTAGAGAGGAGGGTTCCTATTATGGCTACACCTTC
CDR3 protein: CSAREEGSYYGYTF

clone size: few
D gene: -
J gene: TRBJ2-5
V gene: TRBV5-1
CDR3 DNA: TGCGCCAGCAGCTTGATCTGGGGTCAGGAGACCCAGTACTTC
CDR3 protein: CASSLIWGQETQYF

clone size: few
D gene: TRBD2
J gene: TRBJ2-3
V gene: TRBV28
CDR3 DNA: TGTGCCAGCAGTTCACTAGCGGGAGTGGCAGATACGCAGTATTTT
CDR3 protein: CASSSLAGVADTQYF

clone size: -
D gene: -
J gene: TRBJ2-3
V gene: TRBV3-1
CDR3 DNA: TGTGCCAGCAGCCCCGGCCCCACTAGCACAGATACGCAGTATTTT
CDR3 protein: CASSPGPTSTDTQYF

clone size: once
D gene: TRBD1
J gene: TRBJ1-2
V gene: TRBV9
CDR3 DNA: TGTGCCAGCAGTAAAGACCAGGGGGAGAACTATGGCTACATCTTC
CDR3 protein: CASSKDQGENYGYIF

clone size: once
D gene: TRBD2
J gene: TRBJ2-7
V gene: TRBV6-6
CDR3 DNA: TGTGCCAGCAGACGCGGTTTACTAGCGGGAGGTCAGTACGAGCAGTACTTC
CDR3 protein: CASRRGLLAGGQYEQYF

clone size: -
D gene: TRBD2
J gene: TRBJ2-5
V gene: TRBV27
CDR3 DNA: TGTGCCAGCAGTTTCCCCCGACTAGCGGGAGGGCCCTCGAGAGAGACCCAGTACTTC
CDR3 protein: CASSFPRLAGGPSRETQYF

clone size: many
D gene: TRBD2
J gene: TRBJ2-7
V gene: TRBV10-3
CDR3 DNA: TGTGCCATCAGTCTAGCGGGCGACTTCTACGAGCAGTACTTC
CDR3 protein: CAISLAGDFYEQYF

clone size: -
D gene: -
J gene: TRBJ2-7
V gene: TRBV5-1
CDR3 DNA: TGCGCCAGCAGCACCTCCGGGATGGGCTCCTACGAGCAGTACTTC
CDR3 protein: CASSTSGMGSYEQYF

clone size: -
D gene: -
J gene: TRBJ1-1
V gene: TRBV5-1
CDR3 DNA: TGCGCCAGCAGCTTGGTGGCCCGAAACACTGAAGCTTTCTTT
CDR3 protein: CASSLVARNTEAFF

clone size: few
D gene: -
J gene: TRBJ2-7
V gene: TRBV7-2
CDR3 DNA: TGTGCCAGCAGCTTAGCAAGACAGCCCTTCTACGAGCAGTACTTC
CDR3 protein: CASSLARQPFYEQYF

clone size: -
D gene: -
J gene: TRBJ2-2
V gene: TRBV10-3
CDR3 DNA: TGTGCCATCAGTGAGGGGCAAGATACCGGGGAGCTGTTTTTT
CDR3 protein: CAISEGQDTGELFF

clone size: -
D gene: -
J gene: TRBJ2-3
V gene: TRBV3-1
CDR3 DNA: TGTGCCAGCAGCCAAGTCGGAGTCGCGGATACGCAGTATTTT
CDR3 protein: CASSQVGVADTQYF

clone size: few
D gene: -
J gene: TRBJ2-3
V gene: TRBV20-1
CDR3 DNA: TGCAGTAACTTAGCGGCGAGCACAGATACGCAGTATTTT
CDR3 protein: CSNLAASTDTQYF

clone size: -
D gene: -
J gene: TRBJ1-1
V gene: TRBV15
CDR3 DNA: TGTGCCACCAGCAGAGATCTCGGGACTGAAGCTTTCTTT
CDR3 protein: CATSRDLGTEAFF

clone size: -
D gene: -
J gene: TRBJ1-6
V gene: TRBV5-6
CDR3 DNA: TGTGCCAGTACCAGTCGATCCGGACGTCTGAATTCACCCCTCCACTTT
CDR3 protein: CASTSRSGRLNSPLHF

clone size: few
D gene: -
J gene: TRBJ2-7
V gene: TRBV7-8
CDR3 DNA: TGTGCCAGCAGCTTACACTTAAGGACCGAGCAGTACTTC
CDR3 protein: CASSLHLRTEQYF

clone size: -
D gene: -
J gene: TRBJ2-1
V gene: TRBV12-5
CDR3 DNA: TGTGCTAGTGGTTTGGGACAGCACAATGAGCAGTTCTTC
CDR3 protein: CASGLGQHNEQFF

clone size: -
D gene: -
J gene: TRBJ1-2
V gene: TRBV6-6
CDR3 DNA: TGTGCCAGTCGCAGCGGCAACAACTATGGCTACACCTTC
CDR3 protein: CASRSGNNYGYTF

clone size: -
D gene: TRBD2
J gene: TRBJ2-1
V gene: TRBV13
CDR3 DNA: TGTGCCAGTTCCAATGGACTAGCGGCGAACAATGAGCAGTTCTTC
CDR3 protein: CASSNGLAANNEQFF

clone size: few
D gene: TRBD1
J gene: TRBJ2-7
V gene: TRBV20-1
CDR3 DNA: TGCAGTGCTAGAACTTCCGCAGGGGGCGAATACGAGCAGTACTTC
CDR3 protein: CSARTSAGGEYEQYF

clone size: -
D gene: -
J gene: TRBJ1-1
V gene: TRBV7-9
CDR3 DNA: TGTGCCAGTGAGTGGTCGACAGTCAACACTGAAGCTTTCTTT
CDR3 protein: CASEWSTVNTEAFF

clone size: -
D gene: TRBD2
J gene: TRBJ2-5
V gene: TRBV7-2
CDR3 DNA: TGTGCCAGCAGCCGACGGACTAGCGGGGCACAAGAGACCCAGTACTTC
CDR3 protein: CASSRRTSGAQETQYF

clone size: -
D gene: TRBD2
J gene: TRBJ2-1
V gene: TRBV2
CDR3 DNA: TGTGCCAGCAGCCCCCTCAGTAGCGGGAGAGGTGAGCAGTTCTTC
CDR3 protein: CASSPLSSGRGEQFF

clone size: once
D gene: -
J gene: TRBJ1-1
V gene: TRBV20-1
CDR3 DNA: TGCAGTGCTAGAGAATCGGTGGCTACTGAAGCTTTCTTT
CDR3 protein: CSARESVATEAFF

clone size: -
D gene: -
J gene: TRBJ1-5
V gene: TRBV7-2
CDR3 DNA: TGTGCCAGCAGCTTAGGGACAGTTAATCAGCCCCAGCATTTT
CDR3 protein: CASSLGTVNQPQHF

clone size: -
D gene: -
J gene: TRBJ1-1
V gene: TRBV7-2
CDR3 DNA: TGTGCCAGCAGCCGGCGACAGTTTGAAGCTTTCTTT
CDR3 protein: CASSRRQFEAFF

clone size: -
D gene: TRBD2
J gene: TRBJ2-4
V gene: TRBV2
CDR3 DNA: TGTGCCAGCAGTGCTCCGGGACTAGACCAAAACATTCAGTACTTC
CDR3 protein: CASSAPGLDQNIQYF

clone size: -
D gene: -
J gene: TRBJ2-1
V gene: TRBV20-1
CDR3 DNA: TGCAGTGCTACTGTGGGGAACAATGAGCAGTTCTTC
CDR3 protein: CSATVGNNEQFF

clone size: -
D gene: -
J gene: TRBJ2-3
V gene: TRBV10-2
CDR3 DNA: TGCGCCAGCAGTGAGCGCGTTCACACCTTTCGCACAGATACGCAGTATTTT
CDR3 protein: CASSERVHTFRTDTQYF

clone size: -
D gene: TRBD1
J gene: TRBJ1-4
V gene: TRBV5-1
CDR3 DNA: TGCGCCAGCAGCTCCAAACAGGGGGGAGGAGAAAAACTGTTTTTT
CDR3 protein: CASSSKQGGGEKLFF